A selection of T cell receptor beta chains follows, all from one sample in a study of T cell repertoires in cytomegalovirus infection. Using its own MiXCR run on the reads, TCRdb lists one record per CDR3 protein. Of some 390,000 distinct CDR3 sequences in the sample, 15% to 20% were seen once. The source material was PBMCs. These TCRs come from a human donor in good health (CMV status not recorded). Some clones in this sample may be carry-over from other donors' samples. The CDR3 runs from the conserved cysteine through the conserved F or W. A D gene is named only where the DNA matches it firmly. Size values are once, few and many counts, or a class for expanded clones, and some rows have none.

v_gene: TRBV28; abundance: .; j_gene: TRBJ1-2; d_gene: .; CDR3aa: CASSLQGLNYGYTF; CDR3nt: TGTGCCAGCAGTTTACAGGGACTTAACTATGGCTACACCTTC
v_gene: TRBV12-3/TRBV12-4; abundance: few; j_gene: TRBJ1-3; d_gene: .; CDR3aa: CASVAGFSGNTIYF; CDR3nt: TGTGCCAGCGTAGCAGGGTTTTCCGGAAACACCATATATTTT
v_gene: TRBV7-2; abundance: few; j_gene: TRBJ1-3; d_gene: .; CDR3aa: CASSLESDSGNTIYF; CDR3nt: TGTGCCAGCAGCTTAGAGTCAGACTCTGGAAACACCATATATTTT
v_gene: TRBV12-3/TRBV12-4; abundance: .; j_gene: TRBJ2-2; d_gene: .; CDR3aa: CASSLEGTGELFF; CDR3nt: TGTGCCAGCAGTTTAGAGGGCACCGGGGAGCTGTTTTTT
v_gene: TRBV28; abundance: few; j_gene: TRBJ1-5; d_gene: .; CDR3aa: CASEITGVRQPQHF; CDR3nt: TGTGCCAGCGAAATAACGGGGGTACGTCAGCCCCAGCATTTT
v_gene: TRBV29-1; abundance: .; j_gene: TRBJ1-2; d_gene: TRBD1; CDR3aa: CSADRAFYGYTF; CDR3nt: TGCAGCGCTGACAGGGCCTTCTATGGCTACACCTTC
v_gene: TRBV4-1; abundance: .; j_gene: TRBJ2-1; d_gene: TRBD2; CDR3aa: CASSPDPQRGYNEQFF; CDR3nt: TGCGCCAGCAGCCCCGACCCCCAGCGGGGGTACAATGAGCAGTTCTTC
v_gene: TRBV2; abundance: .; j_gene: TRBJ1-1; d_gene: .; CDR3aa: CASKTGLNTEAFF; CDR3nt: TGTGCCAGCAAGACGGGGCTGAACACTGAAGCTTTCTTT
v_gene: TRBV6-5; abundance: many; j_gene: TRBJ2-7; d_gene: .; CDR3aa: CASSRGPGYEQYF; CDR3nt: TGTGCCAGCAGTCGGGGCCCAGGCTACGAGCAGTACTTC
v_gene: TRBV3-1; abundance: .; j_gene: TRBJ1-4; d_gene: TRBD1; CDR3aa: CASSLLQQGAREKLFF; CDR3nt: TGTGCCAGCAGCCTTCTCCAACAGGGGGCGCGGGAAAAACTGTTTTTT
v_gene: TRBV20-1; abundance: .; j_gene: TRBJ2-1; d_gene: TRBD2; CDR3aa: CSASVPSGISEQFF; CDR3nt: TGCAGTGCTAGTGTGCCTAGCGGGATCAGTGAGCAGTTCTTC
v_gene: TRBV7-9; abundance: .; j_gene: TRBJ2-3; d_gene: .; CDR3aa: CASTTFESTDTQYF; CDR3nt: TGTGCCAGCACCACCTTTGAGAGCACAGATACGCAGTATTTT
v_gene: TRBV7-6; abundance: many; j_gene: TRBJ2-1; d_gene: TRBD2; CDR3aa: CASSSLTAGSYNEQFF; CDR3nt: TGTGCCAGCAGCTCCCTGACAGCGGGATCCTACAATGAGCAGTTCTTC
v_gene: TRBV2; abundance: few; j_gene: TRBJ2-6; d_gene: .; CDR3aa: CASSGRRSAGANVLTF; CDR3nt: TGTGCCAGCAGTGGTAGGCGGTCGGCTGGGGCCAACGTCCTGACTTTC
v_gene: TRBV3-1; abundance: .; j_gene: TRBJ2-5; d_gene: .; CDR3aa: CASSQSSPSRDQETQYF; CDR3nt: TGTGCCAGCAGCCAAAGTAGTCCTTCGCGGGACCAAGAGACCCAGTACTTC
v_gene: TRBV19; abundance: .; j_gene: TRBJ2-7; d_gene: .; CDR3aa: CASSIRDTSYEQYF; CDR3nt: TGTGCCAGTAGTATAAGGGACACCTCCTACGAGCAGTACTTC
v_gene: TRBV6-6; abundance: many; j_gene: TRBJ1-5; d_gene: .; CDR3aa: CASHGGSYQPQHF; CDR3nt: TGTGCCAGTCATGGAGGGTCATATCAGCCCCAGCATTTT
v_gene: TRBV7-2; abundance: few; j_gene: TRBJ2-5; d_gene: .; CDR3aa: CASSPQARSETQYF; CDR3nt: TGTGCCAGCAGCCCCCAAGCCCGGTCGGAGACCCAGTACTTC
v_gene: TRBV7-9; abundance: few; j_gene: TRBJ2-3; d_gene: TRBD2; CDR3aa: CASSSETSGSWYTQYF; CDR3nt: TGTGCCAGCAGCTCCGAGACTAGCGGGAGTTGGTATACGCAGTATTTT
v_gene: TRBV7-6; abundance: many; j_gene: TRBJ2-1; d_gene: TRBD1; CDR3aa: CASSLINRGNEQFF; CDR3nt: TGTGCCAGCAGCTTAATAAACAGGGGCAATGAGCAGTTCTTC
v_gene: TRBV20-1; abundance: .; j_gene: TRBJ2-3; d_gene: TRBD1; CDR3aa: CSASQGTDTQYF; CDR3nt: TGCAGTGCCTCACAGGGGACAGATACGCAGTATTTT
v_gene: TRBV7-6; abundance: .; j_gene: TRBJ2-7; d_gene: .; CDR3aa: CASSLVVSSYEQYF; CDR3nt: TGTGCCAGCAGCTTAGTAGTCTCGTCCTACGAGCAGTACTTC
v_gene: TRBV10-3; abundance: .; j_gene: TRBJ2-3; d_gene: .; CDR3aa: CAIRPGGEADTQYF; CDR3nt: TGTGCCATCAGACCGGGCGGGGAAGCGGATACGCAGTATTTT
v_gene: TRBV7-9; abundance: .; j_gene: TRBJ1-4; d_gene: TRBD1; CDR3aa: CASSRTGAGTNEKLFF; CDR3nt: TGTGCCAGCAGCCGCACAGGGGCCGGGACTAATGAAAAACTGTTTTTT
v_gene: TRBV11-2; abundance: many; j_gene: TRBJ2-3; d_gene: .; CDR3aa: CASSFTGTTDTQYF; CDR3nt: TGTGCCAGCAGCTTCACCGGGACTACAGATACGCAGTATTTT
v_gene: TRBV3-1; abundance: .; j_gene: TRBJ1-2; d_gene: .; CDR3aa: CASNDGVRGYTF; CDR3nt: TGTGCCAGCAACGACGGGGTGCGTGGCTACACCTTC
v_gene: TRBV7-2; abundance: many; j_gene: TRBJ2-5; d_gene: .; CDR3aa: CASRPGGLNQETQYF; CDR3nt: TGTGCCAGCAGGCCGGGCGGACTAAACCAAGAGACCCAGTACTTC
v_gene: TRBV7-9; abundance: many; j_gene: TRBJ2-3; d_gene: .; CDR3aa: CASSGGGGTDTQYF; CDR3nt: TGTGCCAGCAGCGGGGGCGGGGGCACAGATACGCAGTATTTT
v_gene: TRBV7-2; abundance: many; j_gene: TRBJ2-5; d_gene: TRBD1; CDR3aa: CASSITGGGETQYF; CDR3nt: TGTGCCAGCAGCATCACAGGGGGAGGAGAGACCCAGTACTTC
v_gene: TRBV7-9; abundance: .; j_gene: TRBJ1-1; d_gene: .; CDR3aa: CASSLEGFVGLEAFF; CDR3nt: TGTGCCAGCAGCTTAGAGGGCTTCGTCGGGCTTGAAGCTTTCTTT
v_gene: TRBV6-2/TRBV6-3; abundance: many; j_gene: TRBJ1-1; d_gene: .; CDR3aa: CASKGRRGRTEAFF; CDR3nt: TGTGCCAGCAAGGGACGCCGAGGGCGCACTGAAGCTTTCTTT
v_gene: TRBV7-2; abundance: many; j_gene: TRBJ1-5; d_gene: .; CDR3aa: CASSFAGLLAQPQHF; CDR3nt: TGTGCCAGCAGCTTCGCGGGGCTTCTGGCGCAGCCCCAGCATTTT
v_gene: TRBV20-1; abundance: .; j_gene: TRBJ1-1; d_gene: .; CDR3aa: CSARPSTRTNTEAFF; CDR3nt: TGCAGTGCTAGGCCAAGTACAAGGACGAACACTGAAGCTTTCTTT